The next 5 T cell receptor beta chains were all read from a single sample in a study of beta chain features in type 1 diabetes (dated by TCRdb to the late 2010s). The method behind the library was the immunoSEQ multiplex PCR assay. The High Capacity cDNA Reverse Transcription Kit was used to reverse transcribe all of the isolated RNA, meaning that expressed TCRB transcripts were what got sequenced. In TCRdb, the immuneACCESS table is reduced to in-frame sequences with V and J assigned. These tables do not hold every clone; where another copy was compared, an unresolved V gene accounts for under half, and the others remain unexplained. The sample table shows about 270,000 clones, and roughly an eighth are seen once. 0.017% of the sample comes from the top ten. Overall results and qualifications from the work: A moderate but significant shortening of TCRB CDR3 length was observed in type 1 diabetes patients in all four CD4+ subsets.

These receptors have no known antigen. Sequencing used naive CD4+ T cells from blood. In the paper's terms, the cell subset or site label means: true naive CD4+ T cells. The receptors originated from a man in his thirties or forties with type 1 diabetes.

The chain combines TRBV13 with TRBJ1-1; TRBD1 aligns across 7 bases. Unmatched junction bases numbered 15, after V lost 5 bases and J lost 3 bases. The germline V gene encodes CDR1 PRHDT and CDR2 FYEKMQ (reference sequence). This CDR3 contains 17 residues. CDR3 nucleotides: TGTGCCAGCAGCCTGGCTGCGGCCGGGACAGCTTACACTGAAGCTTTCTTT. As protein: CASSLAAAGTAYTEAFF.

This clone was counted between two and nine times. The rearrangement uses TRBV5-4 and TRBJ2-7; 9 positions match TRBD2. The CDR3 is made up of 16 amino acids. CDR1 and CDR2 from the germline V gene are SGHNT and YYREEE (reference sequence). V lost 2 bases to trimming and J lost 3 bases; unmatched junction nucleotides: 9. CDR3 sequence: CASSFGAGGAYYEQYF. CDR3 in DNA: TGTGCCAGCAGCTTTGGGGCGGGAGGGGCGTACTACGAGCAGTACTTC.

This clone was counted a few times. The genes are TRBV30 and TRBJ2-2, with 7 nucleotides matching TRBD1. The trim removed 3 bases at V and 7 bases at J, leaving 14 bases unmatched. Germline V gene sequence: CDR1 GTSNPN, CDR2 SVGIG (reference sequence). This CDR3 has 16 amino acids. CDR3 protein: CAWSAPGQRRFGELFF. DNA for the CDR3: TGTGCCTGGAGCGCCCCGGGACAGCGGAGATTCGGGGAGCTGTTTTTT.

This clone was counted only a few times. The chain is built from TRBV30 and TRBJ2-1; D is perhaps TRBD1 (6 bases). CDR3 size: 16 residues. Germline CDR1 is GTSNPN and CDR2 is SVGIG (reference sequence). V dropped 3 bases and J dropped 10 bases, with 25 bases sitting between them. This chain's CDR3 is CAWSETGQRRSREQFF. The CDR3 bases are TGTGCCTGGAGCGAAACAGGACAGAGGAGATCGCGGGAGCAGTTCTTC.

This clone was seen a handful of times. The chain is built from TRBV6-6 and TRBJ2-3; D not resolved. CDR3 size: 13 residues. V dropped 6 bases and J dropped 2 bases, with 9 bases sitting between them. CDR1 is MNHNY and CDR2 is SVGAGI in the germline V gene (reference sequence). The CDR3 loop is CASSLRITDTQYF. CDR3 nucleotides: TGTGCCAGCAGCCTCCGTATCACAGATACGCAGTATTTT.